One and the same sample provided the 10 T cell receptor beta chains below, sequenced in a study of shared clonotypes between healthy human individuals. Naive CD8 cells, CD45RO-negative and positively selected for CCR7, excluded terminally differentiated effector memory CD45RA+ cells. Repertoires were generated with immunoSEQ multiplex PCR, while TCRdb's copy carries only in-frame clones and drops some. Of around 1.9 million clones detected, approximately 94% appear once; the ten largest clones hold approximately 1.7%. Material for sequencing was naive CD8+ T cells from PBMCs. These receptors were collected from a man younger than 30 in good health. Some clones in this sample may be carry-over from other donors' samples.

The chain is built from TRBV5-6 and TRBJ2-1; 7 positions agree with TRBD1. Germline CDR1 and CDR2: SGHDT and YYEEEE. This CDR3 is built from 18 residues. The V and J ends lost 0 bases and 7 bases, in that order; junction bases with no gene match: 16. The CDR3 DNA reads as TGTGCCAGCAGCTTGGGGCGCGCAGGGGGATGGCTTCCAAATGAGCAGTTCTTC. It translates to CASSLGRAGGWLPNEQFF.

This chain uses TRBV5-1 with TRBJ2-7; 7 bases match TRBD2. This CDR3 has 14 amino acids. V was pared by 7 bases and J by 3 bases, with 10 bases of the junction left unmatched. Germline CDR1 reads SGHRS; CDR2 reads YFSETQ. DNA for the CDR3: TGCGCCAGCGCTTGGGCAACGGGGGGCTACGAGCAGTACTTC. Protein sequence: CASAWATGGYEQYF.

The chain combines TRBV27 with TRBJ2-7; D not certain. V gave up 5 bases and J gave up 1 base, with 15 bases separating them. From germline, CDR1 is MNHEY and CDR2 SMNVEV (reference sequence). CDR3 length: 15 residues. CDR3 region: CASSRDTTLSYEQYF. In nucleotides, the CDR3 is TGTGCCAGCAGTAGAGATACGACTCTTTCCTACGAGCAGTACTTC.

The chain employs TRBV19 and TRBJ2-6; TRBD1 matches 8 bases. The CDR3 totals 16 residues. Germline V gives CDR1 LNHDA, CDR2 SQIVND (reference sequence). V lost 9 bases to trimming and J lost 1 base; unmatched junction nucleotides: 8. The CDR3 nucleotides read TGTGCCAGCGAGGACAGGGTCGGGTCTGGGGCCAACGTCCTGACTTTC. Amino acids: CASEDRVGSGANVLTF. The whole variable domain, remainder taken from reference TRBV19 and TRBJ2-6, is DGGITQSPKYLFRKEGQNVTLSCEQNLNHDAMYWYRQDPGQGLRLIYYSQIVNDFQKGDIAEGYSVSREKKESFPLTVTSAQKNPTAFYLCASEDRVGSGANVLTFGAGSRLTVL.

This chain uses TRBV5-1 with TRBJ1-1; possible D gene TRBD1, 5 bases. V was shortened by 3 bases and J by 10 bases, with 13 bases between the two germline ends. The CDR3 contains 12 residues. Germline V CDR1 and CDR2: SGHRS, YFSETQ. The CDR3 sequence: CASSSDGGRAFF. CDR3 sequence (DNA): TGCGCCAGCAGCTCCGACGGGGGTCGAGCTTTCTTT.

The rearrangement joins TRBV5-6 to TRBJ1-2; D is possibly TRBD1 (6 bases). V dropped 2 bases and J dropped 1 base, with 9 bases sitting between them. CDR3 length equals 14 residues. Germline CDR1 reads SGHDT; CDR2 reads YYEEEE. For the CDR3, the DNA is TGTGCCAGCAGCTTCGCGGACAGTAACTATGGCTACACCTTC. Translation gives CASSFADSNYGYTF.

This clone showed up just once. The sample holds other DNA sequences that translate to the same CDR3. This chain connects TRBV13 to TRBJ1-1; 9 positions match TRBD1. This CDR3 comprises 13 residues. V shed 5 bases, J shed 5 bases, and the junction held 3 bases outside the gene matches. CDR1 is PRHDT and CDR2 is FYEKMQ in the germline V gene (reference sequence). The CDR3 nucleotides are TGTGCCAGCAGCCCTGGACAGGGGACTGAAGCTTTCTTT. Amino acids: CASSPGQGTEAFF.

The rearrangement joins TRBV5-5 to TRBJ2-2; no clear D. Trimming removed 0 bases at V and 4 bases at J, with 7 bases between. CDR3 length equals 14 residues. In germline, CDR1 is SGHKS, CDR2 YYEKEE (reference sequence). The CDR3 loop reads CASSLGPLTGELFF. The CDR3 region has the DNA TGTGCCAGCAGCTTGGGACCGCTCACCGGGGAGCTGTTTTTT.

This chain connects TRBV27 to TRBJ2-3, with D unresolved. The germline V gene has CDR1 MNHEY and CDR2 SMNVEV (reference sequence). The CDR3 contains 16 residues. V shed 0 bases and J shed 6 bases, with 16 bases lying between them. Here the CDR3 reads CASSLSSYAFADTQYF. The CDR3 nucleotides are TGTGCCAGCAGTTTATCGTCCTACGCGTTTGCGGATACGCAGTATTTT.

V gene TRBV4-1 combines with J gene TRBJ1-2; D gene ambiguous. V was cut by 4 bases and J by 7 bases, with 16 bases left in between. The CDR3 is 14 residues long. Per the germline V gene, CDR1 is MGHRA and CDR2 is YSYEKL. The DNA for the CDR3 is TGCGCCAGCAGCCCCCGGGAAGGGCGGCCTGGCTACACCTTC. Its protein is CASSPREGRPGYTF.